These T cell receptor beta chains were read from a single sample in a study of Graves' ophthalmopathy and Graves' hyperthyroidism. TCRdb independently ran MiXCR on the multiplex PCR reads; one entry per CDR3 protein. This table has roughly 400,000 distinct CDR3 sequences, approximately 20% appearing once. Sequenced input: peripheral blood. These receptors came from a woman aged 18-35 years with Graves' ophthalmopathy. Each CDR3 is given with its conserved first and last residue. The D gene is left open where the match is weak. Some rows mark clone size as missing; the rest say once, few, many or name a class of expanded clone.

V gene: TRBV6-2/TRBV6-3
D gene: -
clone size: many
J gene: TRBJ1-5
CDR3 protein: CASTKGRSNQPQHF
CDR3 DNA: TGTGCCAGCACAAAGGGACGGTCAAATCAGCCCCAGCATTTT

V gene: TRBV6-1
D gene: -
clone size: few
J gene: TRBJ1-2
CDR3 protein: CASRKTTGGYGYTF
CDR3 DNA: TGTGCCAGCAGAAAGACGACAGGTGGCTATGGCTACACCTTC

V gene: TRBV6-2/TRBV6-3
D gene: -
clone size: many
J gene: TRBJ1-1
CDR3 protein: CASSQSGGTEAFF
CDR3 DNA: TGTGCCAGCAGCCAATCGGGGGGCACTGAAGCTTTCTTT

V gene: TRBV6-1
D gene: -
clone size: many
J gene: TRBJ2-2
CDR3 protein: CASSPLIRSNTGELFF
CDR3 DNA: TGTGCCAGCAGCCCTCTGATACGGTCGAACACCGGGGAGCTGTTTTTT

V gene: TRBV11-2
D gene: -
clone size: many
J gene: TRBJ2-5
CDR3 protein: CASSQLEETQYF
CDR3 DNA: TGTGCCAGCAGCCAGTTAGAGGAGACCCAGTACTTC

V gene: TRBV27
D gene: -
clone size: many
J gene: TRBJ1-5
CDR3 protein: CASSLWGGGDQPQHF
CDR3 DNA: TGTGCCAGCAGTTTATGGGGGGGGGGCGATCAGCCCCAGCATTTT

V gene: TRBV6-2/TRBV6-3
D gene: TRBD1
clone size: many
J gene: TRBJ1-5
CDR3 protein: CASSLSRGQSNQPQHF
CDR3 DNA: TGTGCCAGCAGTCTAAGCAGGGGACAGAGCAATCAGCCCCAGCATTTT

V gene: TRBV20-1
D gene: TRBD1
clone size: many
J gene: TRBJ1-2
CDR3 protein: CSAKRTGVYGYTF
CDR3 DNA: TGCAGTGCCAAAAGGACAGGCGTCTATGGCTACACCTTC

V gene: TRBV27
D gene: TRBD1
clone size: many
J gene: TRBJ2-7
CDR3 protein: CASSLTDRGVLALEQYF
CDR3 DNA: TGTGCCAGCAGTTTAACCGACAGGGGAGTGCTTGCCCTCGAACAGTACTTC

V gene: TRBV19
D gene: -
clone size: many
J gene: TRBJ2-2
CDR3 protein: CASSIESGFFGELFF
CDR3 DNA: TGTGCCAGTAGTATAGAAAGCGGTTTTTTCGGGGAGCTGTTTTTT

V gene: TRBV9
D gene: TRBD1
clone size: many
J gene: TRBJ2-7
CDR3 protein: CASSGQTGGEKQYF
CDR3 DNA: TGTGCCAGCAGCGGACAGACAGGGGGTGAGAAGCAGTACTTC

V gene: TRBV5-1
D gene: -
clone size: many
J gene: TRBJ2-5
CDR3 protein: CASSLRGAEETQYF
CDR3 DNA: TGCGCCAGCAGCCTACGGGGGGCCGAGGAGACCCAGTACTTC

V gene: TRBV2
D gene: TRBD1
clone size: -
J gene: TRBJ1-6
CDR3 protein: CASSPGQGPSPLHF
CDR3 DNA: TGTGCCAGCAGTCCAGGACAGGGACCTTCACCCCTCCACTTT